The subject of this entry is one T cell receptor beta chain. This record belongs to a study of blood T cell repertoires in COVID-19. At the level of the study: Material from acute and convalescent COVID-19 was sourced from the United States, Italy and Spain. T cells, B-cell-depleted T cells, or PBMCs supplied cDNA or gDNA.

In the authors' workflow: Estimated nucleated cell counts came from reference gene primer amplification. The table came from immunoSEQ multiplex PCR; TCRdb's copy has only in-frame clones and leaves some out. V, J and clone size were drawn from that table, and D and trimming were deduced from the DNA. This table has under 250,000 clones, around 80% appearing once. This CDR3 is built from 15 residues. Unmatched junction bases numbered 3, after V lost 0 bases and J lost 1 base. CDR1 SGHRS and CDR2 YFSETQ come from the germline V gene. The V and J genes are TRBV5-1 and TRBJ1-1; 7 bases are a match to TRBD1. The sequenced material came from peripheral blood. The receptor's source is a human donor in a cohort sampled during active COVID-19. The CDR3 reads CASSLVTGRNTEAFF. The CDR3 coding sequence is TGCGCCAGCAGCTTGGTGACAGGGAGGAACACTGAAGCTTTCTTT.